This T cell receptor (beta chain) is from a study of OX40 agonist ivuxolimab in advanced cancers. General study results and limits: The study found among the lowest clonal expansion in partial responders at 0.1-3.0 mg/kg.

Trimming removed 6 bases from V and 2 bases from J, with 4 bases in between. Per the germline V gene, CDR1 is MDHEN and CDR2 is SYDVKM. The CDR3 is made up of 11 amino acids. For this clone: What it recognizes is unknown.

Using immunoSEQ multiplex PCR, the repertoire was profiled, and TCRdb retains in-frame clones only, with some absent. The sample holds roughly 99,000 clones; less than 95% are singletons and the top ten take 1.2%. The chain is built from TRBV28 and TRBJ1-1; D not certain. Here the sequenced sample was CD4+ or CD8+ T cells sorted from blood, taken in a trial of the OX40 agonist ivuxolimab. This sequence originates from an adult with an advanced solid tumor such as melanoma, head and neck, liver or kidney cancer. The CDR3: CASRENTEAFF. The CDR3 DNA reads TGTGCCAGCAGGGAAAACACTGAAGCTTTCTTT.